The subject of this entry is one T cell receptor beta chain. The antigen is undetermined. The read is 3 residues too short to cover the CDR3 end, so that end is filled in from the germline J gene. This CDR3 is 18 amino acids long. With 4 bases clipped from V and 7 bases from J, the junction kept 18 bases outside the gene matches. Germline lookup yields CDR1 SGHRS and CDR2 YFSETQ. The sample originates from a study of T cells in women clearing cervical HPV infection. Whole-study context: Controls were women whose single incident HPV16 infection cleared within 12 months without precancer or cancer. Case blood was drawn when the lesion was first found; control blood after infection became undetectable. Study-wide results and limits: CIN3+ cases had significantly higher TCR repertoire richness than controls, but evenness did not differ.

Genomic DNA, averaging approximately 1,200 ng per sample, yielded TCR beta CDR3 via immunoSEQ. The table came from immunoSEQ multiplex PCR; TCRdb's copy has only in-frame clones and leaves some out. Found here are some 21,000 clones; the top ten clones hold roughly 25%. Sequenced material: blood buffy coat. The chain links TRBV5-1 to TRBJ2-1; 9 bases map to TRBD1. This TCR was recovered from a woman between 18 and 69 years old with a cervical HPV16 infection that either progressed to CIN3+ or cleared (not recorded which). The CDR3 bases that were read are TGCGCCAGCAGCACAGGGACAGGGACTCTCAAAGACCTTAATGAG. As protein: CASSTGTGTLKDLNE. The entire CDR3 is CASSTGTGTLKDLNEQFF.